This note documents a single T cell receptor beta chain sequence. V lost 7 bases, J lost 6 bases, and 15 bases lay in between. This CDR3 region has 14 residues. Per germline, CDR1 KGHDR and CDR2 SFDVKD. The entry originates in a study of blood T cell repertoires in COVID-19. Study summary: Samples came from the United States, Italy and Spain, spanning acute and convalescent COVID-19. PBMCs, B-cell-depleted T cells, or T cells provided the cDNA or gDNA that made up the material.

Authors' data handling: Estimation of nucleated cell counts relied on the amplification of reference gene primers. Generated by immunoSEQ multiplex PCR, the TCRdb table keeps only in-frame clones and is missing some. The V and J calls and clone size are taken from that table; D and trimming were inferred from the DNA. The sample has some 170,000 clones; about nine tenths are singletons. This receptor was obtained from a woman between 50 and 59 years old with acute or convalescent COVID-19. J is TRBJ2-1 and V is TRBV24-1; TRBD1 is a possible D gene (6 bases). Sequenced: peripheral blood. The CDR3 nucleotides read TGTGCCACCAGCGTATCCTACAGGGCCAATGAGCAGTTCTTC. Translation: CATSVSYRANEQFF.